The 13 T cell receptor beta chains in this list originate from one sample, sequenced in a study of Ad26.COV2.S vaccination and SARS-CoV-2 variants. TCRdb keeps only in-frame clones here, not all; method: immunoSEQ multiplex PCR. Among some 350,000 clones listed, just over 90% were seen once. The sample consisted of peripheral blood, taken after recovery from COVID-19. The source of these receptors is a human donor who had recovered from COVID-19.

The sample holds one count of this clone. This chain links TRBV6-2 or TRBV6-3 with TRBJ2-7; tentatively, D is TRBD1 or TRBD2 (5 bases each). Germline CDR1 MNHEY, CDR2 SVGEGT. V gave up 6 bases and J gave up 0 bases, with 15 bases separating them. The CDR3 spans 15 residues. This CDR3 reads CASSPPDGASYEQYF. CDR3 bases: TGTGCCAGCAGCCCCCCGGACGGGGCCTCCTACGAGCAGTACTTC.

This rearrangement joins TRBV6-5 to TRBJ2-2; the D is unclear. Looked up from germline, CDR1 is MNHEY and CDR2 is SVGAGI. The ends were cut back, 0 bases at V and 6 bases at J, with 8 bases in the middle. This CDR3 spans 14 amino acids. As DNA, the CDR3 is TGTGCCAGCAGTTACTCACAGAAATCCGGGGAGCTGTTTTTT. Its translation: CASSYSQKSGELFF.

The chain is built from TRBV12-3 or TRBV12-4 and TRBJ2-7; D ambiguous. V lost 2 bases and J 1 base, leaving 3 bases between the germline ends. CDR3 size: 12 residues. In DNA form, the CDR3 reads TGTGCCAGCAGTTTACTGTCCTACGAGCAGTACTTC. Translation: CASSLLSYEQYF.

The CDR3 spells CASSFMTDNSPLHF. CDR3 bases: TGTGCCAGCAGTTTCATGACGGATAATTCACCCCTCCACTTT. The V gene is TRBV27, the J gene TRBJ1-6; D gene unclear. Germline V CDR1 and CDR2: MNHEY, SMNVEV (reference sequence). The CDR3 is made up of 14 amino acids. With 3 bases removed from V and 5 bases from J, the gap between germline ends came to 8 bases.

This sequence joins TRBV11-2 and TRBJ1-6; 7 nucleotides agree with TRBD1. Germline loops: CDR1 SGHAT, CDR2 FQNNGV. The junction had 6 bases not matched to a gene; V was cut back by 0 bases and J by 7 bases. This CDR3 is built from 16 residues. The CDR3 nucleotides read TGTGCCAGCAGCTTAGACTGGGACAGCCTCAATTCACCCCTCCACTTT. This gives the protein CASSLDWDSLNSPLHF.

This clone was detected once. This rearrangement joins TRBV29-1 to TRBJ1-1; the D gene is possibly TRBD1 (5 bases). The CDR3 extends over 13 amino acids. V lost 6 bases, J lost 1 base, and 12 bases lay in between. CDR1 and CDR2 from the germline V gene are SQVTM and ANQGSEA. In DNA, the CDR3 is TGCAGCGTGCTAGGGACGGCGAACACTGAAGCTTTCTTT. Amino acid sequence: CSVLGTANTEAFF. Variable domain in full (rest from reference TRBV29-1 and TRBJ1-1): SAVISQKPSRDICQRGTSLTIQCQVDSQVTMMFWYRQQPGQSLTLIATANQGSEATYESGFVIDKFPISRPNLTFSTLTVSNMSPEDSSIYLCSVLGTANTEAFFGQGTRLTVV.

As to this clone: Additional DNA sequences in this sample encode the identical CDR3. The rearrangement joins TRBV9 to TRBJ1-2; D is undetermined. The CDR3 totals 12 residues. The V gene's germline CDR1 is SGDLS and CDR2 YYNGEE. V gave up 3 bases and J gave up 4 bases, with 7 bases separating them. Here the CDR3 reads CASSDRFYGYTF. In nucleotides, the CDR3 is TGTGCCAGCAGCGACAGATTCTATGGCTACACCTTC.

The chain has TRBV6-5 and TRBJ2-6; 9 nucleotides align to TRBD1. The CDR3 is 15 amino acids. The V gene's germline CDR1 is MNHEY and CDR2 SVGAGI. V lost 8 bases, J lost 4 bases, and 6 bases stayed unmatched. The CDR3 region is CASADRGTGANVLTF. The DNA of the CDR3 is TGTGCCAGCGCAGACAGGGGGACCGGGGCCAACGTCCTGACTTTC.

The chain uses TRBV5-1 and TRBJ1-4, with 7 bases that match TRBD1. This CDR3 spans 15 amino acids. From germline, CDR1 is SGHRS and CDR2 YFSETQ. V dropped 0 bases and J dropped 6; count of bases not matched to a gene: 5. DNA for the CDR3: TGCGCCAGCAGCTTGGGATGGACAGGAGATGAAAAACTGTTTTTT. This translates into CASSLGWTGDEKLFF.

The chain joins TRBV13 to TRBJ1-5; D ambiguous. This CDR3 is built from 15 residues. V shed 1 base and J shed 4 bases, with 11 bases lying between them. From germline, CDR1 is PRHDT and CDR2 FYEKMQ (reference sequence). CDR3 amino acids: CASSLAVSGNQPQHF. The CDR3 DNA is TGTGCCAGCAGCTTAGCTGTCTCTGGGAATCAGCCCCAGCATTTT.

In this sample, this clone turned up once. V is TRBV19 and J is TRBJ1-5; TRBD1 might be the D (6 bases). The CDR3 length is 15 residues. CDR1 and CDR2 (germline): LNHDA, SQIVND (reference sequence). V lost 7 bases and J lost 7, with 20 bases in between. As DNA, the CDR3 is TGTGCCAGTACTCAACCCAGGGGTGGAGGGCAGCCCCAGCATTTT. Residues: CASTQPRGGGQPQHF.

The chain combines TRBV12-5 with TRBJ2-7; no definite D call. Germline values: CDR1 LGHNT, CDR2 FRNRAP. The CDR3 has 15 amino acids. V lost 7 bases and J lost 0, with 16 bases in between. The CDR3, as DNA: TGTGCTAGTGAACCCGACTTCGGTAGCTCCTACGAGCAGTACTTC. Its protein is CASEPDFGSSYEQYF.

The chain recombines TRBV7-9 with TRBJ2-3, with 9 bases aligning to TRBD2. The germline CDR1 and CDR2 sequences are SEHNR and FQNEAQ (reference sequence). This CDR3 is built from 15 residues. The trim removed 7 bases at V and 2 bases at J, leaving 7 bases unmatched. CDR3 coding DNA: TGTGCCAGCATCCTTCTAGCGGGGTCCACAGATACGCAGTATTTT. This codes for CASILLAGSTDTQYF.